This entry is about one T cell receptor beta chain. Its target is unknown. The sample originates from a study of blood T cells in healthy people across ages. A second PCR, run for about 7 to 11 cycles, used a sample-barcoded 5' primer plus a J-beta primer mix. Each CDR3 protein gets one entry after TCRdb re-called the 5' RACE reads with MiXCR. The sample holds around 820,000 distinct CDR3 sequences, 20% to 30% seen once. This CDR3 has 19 amino acids. V lost 1 base to trimming and J lost 3 bases; unmatched junction nucleotides: 9. Germline V lookup: CDR1 SEHNR, CDR2 FQNEAQ (reference sequence). Findings and limits, study-wide: The study could not conclusively compare naive and antigen-experienced cells, given its unsorted PBMCs. There was no known CMV status for donors, so expanded clonotype changes were possibly confounded.

These data were also reused for a study on T cells of mothers and their children. That source reports: Samples were obtained from a few healthy Caucasian mothers and their six children.

The TCR sequence derives from a boy younger than 18 in good health. Sequencing was done on a sample of blood. V and J are TRBV7-9 and TRBJ2-7; TRBD2 agrees at 16 bases. As DNA, the CDR3 is TGTGCCAGCAGCTTAGGAGGGACTAGCGGGAGGGCCGGCGTCTACGAGCAGTACTTC. Its translation is CASSLGGTSGRAGVYEQYF. Based on the CDR3 plus reference TRBV7-9 and TRBJ2-7, the full variable domain is DTGVSQNPRHKITKRGQNVTFRCDPISEHNRLYWYRQTLGQGPEFLTYFQNEAQLEKSRLLSDRFSAERPKGSFSTLEIQRTEQGDSAMYLCASSLGGTSGRAGVYEQYFGPGTRLTVT.